The 22 T cell receptor beta chains given below trace back to one sample, sequenced in a study of control samples from healthy donors and cancer patients. TCRdb keeps only in-frame clones here, not all; method: immunoSEQ multiplex PCR. The sample has some 90,000 clones; 91% are singletons. Sequencing input: blood. The receptors were gathered from a woman under 40 in good health.

V is TRBV7-9 and J is TRBJ2-3, with D possibly being TRBD2 (5 bases). Germline V gives CDR1 SEHNR, CDR2 FQNEAQ (reference sequence). The CDR3 consists of 13 residues. V was shortened by 5 bases and J by 6 bases, with 12 bases between the two germline ends. The CDR3 DNA reads TGTGCCAGCAGCCACAGAGCGGTGGATACGCAGTATTTT. Its translation is CASSHRAVDTQYF.

This chain connects TRBV7-2 to TRBJ1-5, with 8 bases identical to TRBD1. CDR3 length: 19 residues. Germline assignment: CDR1 SGHTA and CDR2 FQGNSA. The junction had 14 bases not matched to a gene; V was cut back by 4 bases and J by 0 bases. CDR3 DNA sequence: TGTGCCAGCAGCTCTGGCGGACAGGGCCTGGCAAGTAGCAATCAGCCCCAGCATTTT. This sequence encodes CASSSGGQGLASSNQPQHF.

This clone was observed a single time. CDR3 residues: CASSKTPATGQPSQAFF. In DNA, the CDR3 is TGTGCCAGCAGCAAAACACCCGCCACGGGCCAACCAAGCCAAGCTTTCTTT. V is TRBV7-8 and J is TRBJ1-1; the D is unclear. V was pared by 5 bases and J by 9 bases, with 28 bases between. Per the germline V gene, CDR1 is SGHVS and CDR2 is FQNEAQ. The CDR3 runs to 17 residues.

The chain joins TRBV7-9 to TRBJ1-4, with TRBD1 as a possible D gene (5 bases). The CDR3 contains 13 residues. Trimming shortened V by 7 bases and J by 1 base, and 7 bases separated the two germline ends. Germline V gene data show CDR1 as SEHNR and CDR2 as FQNEAQ (reference sequence). The CDR3 nucleotides read TGTGCCAGCAACGACAGAACTAATGAAAAACTGTTTTTT. Residues: CASNDRTNEKLFF.

The chain employs TRBV4-1 and TRBJ2-7; D is unresolved. CDR3 length: 14 residues. The V end was cut by 0 bases, the J end by 2 bases, with 8 bases between. The germline gives CDR1 MGHRA, CDR2 YSYEKL. The CDR3 region is CASSQDPAAYEQYF. CDR3 sequence (DNA): TGCGCCAGCAGCCAAGATCCGGCGGCCTACGAGCAGTACTTC.

The chain couples TRBV2 to TRBJ2-2, with 7 bases fitting TRBD2. The CDR3 extends over 15 amino acids. In germline, CDR1 is SNHLY, CDR2 FYNNEI. Losses at the gene ends were 4 bases for V and 7 bases for J; bases not matched to a gene: 9. The CDR3 nucleotides are TGTGCCAGCAGTGGTTCTAGCGGACCTAGCGGGGAGCTGTTTTTT. Translation gives CASSGSSGPSGELFF.

The rearrangement uses TRBV30 and TRBJ2-1, with TRBD2 matching 7 bases. The CDR3 is 13 residues long. CDR1 is GTSNPN and CDR2 is SVGIG in the germline V gene (reference sequence). J gave up 10 bases and V 0 bases, and 6 bases lay outside the gene matches. CDR3 nucleotides: TGTGCCTGGAGTGTATTATCCGGGGGGGAGCAGTTCTTC. It encodes CAWSVLSGGEQFF.

V is TRBV7-9 and J is TRBJ2-2; D could derive from TRBD1 or TRBD2 (5 bases each). CDR3 size: 15 residues. The V gene lost 0 bases and the J gene lost 3 bases, with 8 bases spanning the gap. Germline loops: CDR1 SEHNR, CDR2 FQNEAQ (reference sequence). CDR3 in DNA: TGTGCCAGCAGCTTAGCGGGGGTGGACACCGGGGAGCTGTTTTTT. Amino acids: CASSLAGVDTGELFF.

The chain couples TRBV5-4 to TRBJ2-1; 7 bases map to TRBD2. V lost 0 bases and J lost 10; bases outside the gene matches: 13. Per the germline V gene, CDR1 is SGHNT and CDR2 is YYREEE (reference sequence). The CDR3 spans 16 residues. The CDR3 bases are TGTGCCAGCAGCTTGGCCGGACTAGGGATGGCTGGGGAGCAGTTCTTC. Translation: CASSLAGLGMAGEQFF.

This clone came up once. The chain links TRBV4-1 to TRBJ1-3; D call uncertain. Per germline, CDR1 MGHRA and CDR2 YSYEKL. This CDR3 spans 16 amino acids. The V end was cut by 0 bases, the J end by 4 bases, with 13 bases between. This chain's CDR3 is CASSQDSSLGGNTIYF. The CDR3 DNA reads TGCGCCAGCAGCCAAGATAGTTCCCTAGGGGGAAACACCATATATTTT.

The chain joins TRBV7-2 to TRBJ2-7; D is ambiguous. The V end lost 4 bases, the J end lost 0 bases, and 10 bases lay between the germline ends. The CDR3 sequence is 14 residues long. The germline V gene has CDR1 SGHTA and CDR2 FQGNSA. CDR3 sequence reads: CASSSTRNSYEQYF. The DNA of the CDR3 is TGTGCCAGCAGCTCGACACGAAACTCCTACGAGCAGTACTTC.

The gene calls are TRBV5-6 and TRBJ2-6, with TRBD1 as a possible D gene (7 bases). V was cut by 0 bases and J by 0 bases, with 16 bases left in between. This CDR3 region has 19 residues. Germline V gives CDR1 SGHDT, CDR2 YYEEEE. The CDR3 DNA follows: TGTGCCAGCAGCTTGGGGCGGGACAGACTCCCCTCTGGGGCCAACGTCCTGACTTTC. It yields the protein CASSLGRDRLPSGANVLTF.

The chain combines TRBV27 with TRBJ2-7, with D perhaps given as TRBD1 or TRBD2 (5 bases each). The CDR3 runs to 13 residues. CDR1 and CDR2 (germline): MNHEY, SMNVEV (reference sequence). Trimming removed 5 bases at V and 3 bases at J, with 11 bases between. The CDR3 sequence: CASSGGRDYEQYF. The CDR3 nucleotides read TGTGCCAGCAGTGGGGGACGGGACTACGAGCAGTACTTC.

The J gene is TRBJ2-2, the V gene TRBV14; no reliable D call. The V and J ends lost 1 base and 4 bases respectively, with 16 bases between them. CDR1 is SGHDN and CDR2 is FVKESK in the germline V gene. The CDR3 runs to 17 residues. The CDR3 region has the DNA TGTGCCAGCAGCCAAGTGGGATTGCTGCAGAGCACCGGGGAGCTGTTTTTT. The encoded protein is CASSQVGLLQSTGELFF. Using reference TRBV14 and TRBJ2-2 for the parts outside the CDR3, the full variable domain is EAGVTQFPSHSVIEKGQTVTLRCDPISGHDNLYWYRRVMGKEIKFLLHFVKESKQDESGMPNNRFLAERTGGTYSTLKVQPAELEDSGVYFCASSQVGLLQSTGELFFGEGSRLTVL.

The J gene is TRBJ2-3, the V gene TRBV10-3; D might be TRBD1 (7 bases). Germline V gene lookup returns CDR1 ENHRY and CDR2 SYGVKD. The germline V and J ends were trimmed by 11 bases and 2 bases, with 20 bases remaining between them. There are 15 residues in the CDR3. CDR3 residues: CADRAGRGNTDTQYF. CDR3 coding DNA: TGTGCCGACAGGGCAGGGCGGGGAAACACAGATACGCAGTATTTT.

The chain links TRBV24-1 to TRBJ2-1, with TRBD2 matching 7 bases. J was trimmed by 9 bases and V by 3 bases; bases with no gene match: 7. The germline CDR1 and CDR2 sequences are KGHDR and SFDVKD. The CDR3 length is 14 residues. CDR3 DNA: TGTGCCACCAGTGATGGGGCCGGGGAGGGTGAGCAGTTCTTC. It is translated as CATSDGAGEGEQFF.

The chain has TRBV25-1 and TRBJ2-1; 9 bases match TRBD2. The V gene end was trimmed by 3 bases and the J gene end by 4 bases; junction bases not matched to a gene: 7. This CDR3 has 16 residues. Germline V lookup: CDR1 MGHDK, CDR2 SYGVNS. For the CDR3, the DNA is TGTGCCAGCAGTGACCTGACTAGCGGCAATTACAATGAGCAGTTCTTC. This sequence encodes CASSDLTSGNYNEQFF.

The chain links TRBV5-1 to TRBJ2-7; D might be TRBD1 or TRBD2, each matching 6 bases. The CDR3 length is 14 residues. Germline-derived CDR1 and CDR2 are SGHRS and YFSETQ. The V gene lost 0 bases and the J gene lost 5 bases, with 12 bases spanning the gap. The CDR3 DNA follows: TGCGCCAGCAGCTTGGACAGGGACTTCCACGAGCAGTACTTC. Translating it yields CASSLDRDFHEQYF.

The chain employs TRBV6-1 and TRBJ1-2, with unresolved D. The V and J ends lost 2 bases and 2 bases respectively, with 6 bases between them. Germline V lookup: CDR1 MNHNS, CDR2 SASEGT. This CDR3 region has 13 residues. Here the CDR3 DNA reads TGTGCCAGCAGTGAAAACGTAAACTATGGCTACACCTTC. It encodes CASSENVNYGYTF.

The J gene is TRBJ2-3, the V gene TRBV5-4; TRBD1 or TRBD2 may be the D gene (5 bases each). The V gene lost 5 bases and the J gene lost 6 bases, with 10 bases spanning the gap. The CDR3 contains 12 residues. Germline V gene data show CDR1 as SGHNT and CDR2 as YYREEE (reference sequence). This CDR3 is CASSWDADTQYF. The CDR3 coding sequence is TGTGCCAGCAGTTGGGACGCGGATACGCAGTATTTT.

This clone was recorded only once. The chain couples TRBV2 to TRBJ1-2; unclear D gene. This CDR3 region has 11 residues. The V end was cut by 7 bases, the J end by 3 bases, with 6 bases between. The germline CDR1 and CDR2 sequences are SNHLY and FYNNEI. The CDR3 DNA reads as TGTGCCAGCACTCCCCACTATGGCTACACCTTC. Translation: CASTPHYGYTF.

This clone came up a few times. This chain joins TRBV19 and TRBJ1-1; possibly TRBD1 for D (5 bases). In germline, CDR1 is LNHDA, CDR2 SQIVND (reference sequence). The CDR3 totals 14 residues. The V end was cut by 5 bases, the J end by 4 bases, with 14 bases between. Here the CDR3 DNA reads TGTGCCAGTAGTTACGGACTTGGGGGCACTGAAGCTTTCTTT. This gives the protein CASSYGLGGTEAFF. The whole variable domain, remainder taken from reference TRBV19 and TRBJ1-1, is DGGITQSPKYLFRKEGQNVTLSCEQNLNHDAMYWYRQDPGQGLRLIYYSQIVNDFQKGDIAEGYSVSREKKESFPLTVTSAQKNPTAFYLCASSYGLGGTEAFFGQGTRLTVV.